Each of the 22 T cell receptor beta chains below was sequenced from the same sample in a study of blood T cell repertoires in COVID-19. Some clones are missing from TCRdb's copy, which holds only in-frame ones; the method was immunoSEQ multiplex PCR. The table records 350,000 to 450,000 clones, approximately 91% of them present only once. The sequencing input was peripheral blood. The receptors come from a woman aged 40 to 50 with COVID-19, enrolled during active disease.

Notes on this clone: One end of the junction is discordant with germline, which a read error may explain. The chain uses TRBV7-7 and TRBJ2-2; 10 bases map to TRBD1. The V gene's germline CDR1 is SSHAT and CDR2 FNYEAQ (reference sequence). This CDR3 spans 15 amino acids. Here the CDR3 reads CASSSGQGVTGELFF. Here the CDR3 DNA reads TGTGCTAGCAGCTCAGGACAGGGGGTCACCGGGGAGCTGTTTTTT.

The rearrangement uses TRBV24-1 and TRBJ2-1; TRBD1 is a possible D gene (6 bases). V lost 4 bases and J lost 0, with 12 bases in between. There are 16 residues in the CDR3. The V gene's germline CDR1 is KGHDR and CDR2 SFDVKD. CDR3 nucleotide sequence: TGTGCCACCAGTGAACCAGGGGCTAACTCCTACAATGAGCAGTTCTTC. Residues: CATSEPGANSYNEQFF.

This chain joins TRBV21-1 and TRBJ1-1; the D segment call TRBD1 is taken from the table without a DNA check. TRBV21-1 is classified as a pseudogene. This CDR3 has 11 amino acids. CDR3 sequence reads: CASQGCTEAFF. The CDR3 nucleotides are TGTGCCTCACAGGGGTGCACTGAAGCTTTCTTT.

Details on this clone: The sample carries other DNA sequences with the same CDR3. The chain combines TRBV5-1 with TRBJ2-7; 9 bases are shared with TRBD1. After removal of 4 bases from V and 2 bases from J, the junction contained 4 bases not matched to a gene. The CDR3 contains 14 residues. The germline CDR1 and CDR2 sequences are SGHRS and YFSETQ. CDR3 region: CASSPGTGPYEQYF. The DNA of the CDR3 is TGCGCCAGCAGCCCAGGGACAGGGCCCTACGAGCAGTACTTC.

The rearrangement uses TRBV5-6 and TRBJ1-4, with D tentatively TRBD1 (6 bases). V shed 3 bases and J shed 7 bases, with 16 bases lying between them. Germline assignment: CDR1 SGHDT and CDR2 YYEEEE. CDR3 length: 15 amino acids. CDR3 amino acids: CASSWDTRGGEKLFF. CDR3 DNA: TGTGCCAGCAGCTGGGACACGCGAGGAGGTGAAAAACTGTTTTTT.

This clone occurred once. The rearrangement uses TRBV19 and TRBJ1-6, with TRBD1 matching over 7 bases. The V segment lost 7 bases and the J segment 3 bases; nucleotides outside the gene matches: 9. CDR1 is LNHDA, CDR2 SQIVND, per germline (reference sequence). This CDR3 has 16 amino acids. CDR3 sequence (DNA): TGTGCCAGTACTTCTTCGTACAGGGGCTATAATTCACCCCTCCACTTT. Its translation is CASTSSYRGYNSPLHF.

The chain has TRBV6-5 and TRBJ2-5, with TRBD1 matching 7 bases. The CDR3 contains 14 residues. V lost 3 bases, J lost 1 base, and 2 bases stayed unmatched. From germline, CDR1 is MNHEY and CDR2 SVGAGI. This chain's CDR3 is CASSYRDSQETQYF. For the CDR3, the DNA is TGTGCCAGCAGTTATAGGGACAGCCAAGAGACCCAGTACTTC.

The chain couples TRBV5-1 to TRBJ2-7; 12 nucleotides match TRBD2. The germline V gene has CDR1 SGHRS and CDR2 YFSETQ. The CDR3 is made up of 16 amino acids. V trimming: 4 bases; J trimming: 3 bases; junction bases outside the gene matches: 8. The DNA of the CDR3 is TGCGCCAGCAGCATGACTAGCGGGAGTCTCGGCTACGAGCAGTACTTC. It yields the protein CASSMTSGSLGYEQYF.

The rearrangement joins TRBV19 to TRBJ1-6; D unclear. The CDR3 runs 13 residues. Germline CDR1 reads LNHDA; CDR2 reads SQIVND (reference sequence). V lost 10 bases, J lost 5 bases, and 12 bases lay in between. The CDR3 region is CATRHINNSPLHF. The CDR3 bases are TGTGCCACCCGACATATCAATAATTCACCCCTCCACTTT.

This clone was recorded a few times. This chain connects TRBV18 to TRBJ1-6; D is unclear. Germline V CDR1 and CDR2: KGHSH, LQKENI. CDR3 length: 13 amino acids. The V and J ends lost 3 bases and 7 bases respectively, with 7 bases between them. The CDR3 DNA reads as TGTGCCAGCTCACCCGAGCCCAATTCACCCCTCCACTTT. This encodes CASSPEPNSPLHF.

V gene TRBV7-2 combines with J gene TRBJ1-2; 9 bases agree with TRBD1. Germline V gene lookup returns CDR1 SGHTA and CDR2 FQGNSA. The CDR3 covers 17 residues. V gave up 1 base and J gave up 0 bases; unmatched junction bases: 6. This CDR3 is CASSLVPRQGANYGYTF. The CDR3 bases are TGTGCCAGCAGCTTAGTCCCTAGACAGGGGGCTAACTATGGCTACACCTTC.

This clone was detected a few times. This chain uses TRBV9 with TRBJ1-1; tentative D call: TRBD1 (6 bases). This CDR3 contains 14 residues. Germline V CDR1 and CDR2: SGDLS, YYNGEE. V shed 0 bases and J shed 8 bases, with 14 bases lying between them. The DNA for the CDR3 is TGTGCCAGCAGCGTAGGGACAGTCCCTAGAGAAGCTTTCTTT. Amino acid sequence: CASSVGTVPREAFF.

This sequence joins TRBV27 and TRBJ2-1; 8 bases map to TRBD1. CDR1 and CDR2 from the germline V gene are MNHEY and SMNVEV (reference sequence). This CDR3 comprises 14 residues. J gave up 5 bases and V 7 bases, and 7 bases lay outside the gene matches. The CDR3 nucleotides read TGTGCCAGCACGGACAGGGCCCCTAACAATGAGCAGTTCTTC. Translation gives CASTDRAPNNEQFF.

This clone was detected only a few times. This sequence joins TRBV9 and TRBJ2-5; 7 bases are shared with TRBD2. Germline CDR1 SGDLS, CDR2 YYNGEE. The CDR3 is 16 residues long. The V and J ends lost 4 bases and 1 base, in that order; junction bases with no gene match: 10. CDR3 coding DNA: TGTGCCAGCAGCTCCTCTAGCGGAGCCACCCAAGAGACCCAGTACTTC. Translated, it gives CASSSSSGATQETQYF.

This clone was detected only once. The chain carries TRBV9 and TRBJ1-2; the match to TRBD1 covers 7 bases. This CDR3 is 14 amino acids long. CDR1 and CDR2 (germline): SGDLS, YYNGEE. V dropped 5 bases and J dropped 4; count of bases not matched to a gene: 8. The CDR3 sequence is CASSRPGTVYGYTF. CDR3 DNA: TGTGCCAGCAGTCGACCCGGGACAGTCTATGGCTACACCTTC.

This clone was seen once. The same CDR3 can be traced to other DNA sequences in this sample. This chain links TRBV6-5 with TRBJ1-5, with unresolved D. This CDR3 contains 13 residues. With 3 bases removed from V and 6 bases from J, the gap between germline ends came to 9 bases. The germline CDR1 and CDR2 sequences are MNHEY and SVGAGI. In nucleotides, the CDR3 is TGTGCCAGCAGTTATGGCGGGTCTCAGCCCCAGCATTTT. This translates into CASSYGGSQPQHF.

V usage is TRBV4-3 and J usage is TRBJ1-1; TRBD1 is a possible D gene (5 bases). V lost 4 bases to trimming and J lost 1 base, with 10 bases between them. Looked up from germline, CDR1 is LGHNA and CDR2 is YSLEER. The CDR3 totals 14 residues. The CDR3 protein is CASSRSRANTEAFF. Written as DNA, the CDR3 is TGCGCCAGCAGCCGCAGCAGGGCGAACACTGAAGCTTTCTTT.

The chain links TRBV28 to TRBJ1-6; D might be TRBD1 (5 bases). Germline V gene sequence: CDR1 MDHEN, CDR2 SYDVKM. V dropped 8 bases and J dropped 7 bases, with 15 bases sitting between them. CDR3 length: 14 amino acids. Written as DNA, the CDR3 is TGTGCCAGCTTGTTGGGGGGTGCAAATTCACCCCTCCACTTT. Its translation is CASLLGGANSPLHF.

The chain couples TRBV6-6 to TRBJ1-6; 11 positions agree with TRBD1. Germline CDR1 and CDR2: MNHNY and SVGAGI (reference sequence). The CDR3 length is 16 residues. The ends lost 5 bases at V and 2 bases at J; junction bases unmatched: 2. CDR3 residues: CASSPGQGAYNSPLHF. DNA for the CDR3: TGTGCCAGCAGTCCGGGACAGGGGGCCTATAATTCACCCCTCCACTTT.

V gene TRBV28 combines with J gene TRBJ2-3; 8 bases match TRBD1. The V segment lost 6 bases and the J segment 12 bases; nucleotides outside the gene matches: 11. This CDR3 has 13 residues. The germline V gene encodes CDR1 MDHEN and CDR2 SYDVKM. The CDR3 nucleotides are TGTGCCAGCAGCTATTTAGGACAGGGAGTACAGTATTTT. The encoded protein is CASSYLGQGVQYF. The whole variable domain, filled in from reference TRBV28 and TRBJ2-3, reads DVKVTQSSRYLVKRTGEKVFLECVQDMDHENMFWYRQDPGLGLRLIYFSYDVKMKEKGDIPEGYSVSREKKERFSLILESASTNQTSMYLCASSYLGQGVQYFGPGTRLTVL.

This clone was picked up one time. This sequence joins TRBV25-1 and TRBJ2-3; possibly TRBD1 for D (6 bases). CDR1 is MGHDK, CDR2 SYGVNS, per germline. Between the trimmed V and J ends, which lost 1 base and 5 bases, there was a span of 10 bases. There are 14 residues in the CDR3. The CDR3, as DNA: TGTGCCAGCAGTGAATCCGGGACACAAGATACGCAGTATTTT. Translated: CASSESGTQDTQYF.

This clone occurred many times. Other DNA sequences within the sample encode an identical CDR3. This chain connects TRBV27 to TRBJ1-5; 9 nucleotides match TRBD1. CDR3 length: 14 residues. Germline lookup yields CDR1 MNHEY and CDR2 SMNVEV (reference sequence). V was pared by 8 bases and J by 1 base, with 3 bases of the junction left unmatched. CDR3: CASADRGSNQPQHF. The CDR3 DNA reads as TGTGCCAGCGCGGACAGGGGCAGCAATCAGCCCCAGCATTTT.